The clone carrying this T cell receptor (beta chain) was observed a handful of times. TCRdb processed the 5' RACE reads anew with MiXCR; each CDR3 protein has one entry. The table lists approximately 600,000 distinct CDR3 sequences, 9.5% to 10% of them singletons. The CDR3 runs to 14 residues. The ends were cut back, 0 bases at V and 9 bases at J, with 18 bases in the middle. CDR1 and CDR2 from the germline V gene are DFQATT and SNEGSKA (reference sequence). This record belongs to a study of identical twins. All of the donors were Caucasians in good health. This sample was shared with a second study, whose subject was yellow fever vaccine responses in identical twins.

The chain employs TRBV20-1 and TRBJ2-7; D not resolved. Material: PBMCs. The clonotype comes from a woman under 30 in good health. CDR3 in amino acids: CSAREQYLLRGQYF. The CDR3 DNA reads TGCAGTGCTAGAGAGCAGTACCTCCTACGAGGGCAGTACTTC.